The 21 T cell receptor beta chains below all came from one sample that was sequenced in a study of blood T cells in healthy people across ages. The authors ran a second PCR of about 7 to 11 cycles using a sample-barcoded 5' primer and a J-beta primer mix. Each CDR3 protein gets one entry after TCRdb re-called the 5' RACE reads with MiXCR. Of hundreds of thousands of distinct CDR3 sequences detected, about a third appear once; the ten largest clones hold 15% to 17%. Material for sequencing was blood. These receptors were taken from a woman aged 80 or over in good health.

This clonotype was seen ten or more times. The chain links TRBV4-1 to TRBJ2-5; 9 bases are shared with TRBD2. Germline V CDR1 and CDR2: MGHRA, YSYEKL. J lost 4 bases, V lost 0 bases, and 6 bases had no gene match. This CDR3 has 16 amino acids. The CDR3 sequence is CASSQDRGGAIETQYF. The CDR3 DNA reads TGCGCCAGCAGCCAAGACCGCGGGGGGGCAATAGAGACCCAGTACTTC.

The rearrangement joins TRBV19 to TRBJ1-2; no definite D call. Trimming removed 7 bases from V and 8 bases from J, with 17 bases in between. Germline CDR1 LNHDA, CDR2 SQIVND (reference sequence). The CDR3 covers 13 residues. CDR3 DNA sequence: TGTGCCAGTACCCCACCGGCCGCTCGGGGCTACACCTTC. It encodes CASTPPAARGYTF.

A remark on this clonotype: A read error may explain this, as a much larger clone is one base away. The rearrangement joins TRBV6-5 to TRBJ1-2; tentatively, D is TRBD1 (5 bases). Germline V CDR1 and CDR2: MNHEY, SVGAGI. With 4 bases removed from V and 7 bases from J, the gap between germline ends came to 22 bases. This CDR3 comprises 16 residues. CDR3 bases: TGTGCCAGCAGTTCCGCATTAGAGGGGCGGGACTGTGGCTACACCTTC. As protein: CASSSALEGRDCGYTF.

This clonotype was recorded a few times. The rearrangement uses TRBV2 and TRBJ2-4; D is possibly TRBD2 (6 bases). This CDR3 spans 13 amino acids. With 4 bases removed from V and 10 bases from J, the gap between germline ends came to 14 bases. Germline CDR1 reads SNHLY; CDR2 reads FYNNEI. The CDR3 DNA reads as TGTGCCAGCAGTGCCCTGACGGGGGATATTCAGTACTTC. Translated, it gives CASSALTGDIQYF.

CDR3: CASSLSRDYGYTF. The CDR3 DNA reads as TGCGCCAGCAGCTTGTCGCGGGACTATGGCTACACCTTC. The chain joins TRBV5-1 to TRBJ1-2, with D uncertain. Per germline, CDR1 SGHRS and CDR2 YFSETQ. The ends were cut back, 1 base at V and 3 bases at J, with 7 bases in the middle. The CDR3 has 13 amino acids.

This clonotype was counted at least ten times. Written as DNA, the CDR3 is TGTGCCAGCTCGTACACAGGGGGTTTAGGCTACGAGCAGTACTTC. Its protein is CASSYTGGLGYEQYF. The chain links TRBV18 to TRBJ2-7; 8 bases agree with TRBD1. Germline trimming cut 6 bases from V and 3 bases from J; bases unmatched to any gene: 10. The CDR3 contains 15 residues. Germline V gene sequence: CDR1 KGHSH, CDR2 LQKENI.

The CDR3 sequence: CASGAGGRPGYTF. The CDR3 coding sequence is TGTGCCAGCGGGGCAGGGGGAAGGCCTGGCTACACCTTC. The chain is built from TRBV7-2 and TRBJ1-2; 7 bases are shared with TRBD1. The V and J ends lost 8 bases and 7 bases, in that order; junction bases with no gene match: 10. Looked up from germline, CDR1 is SGHTA and CDR2 is FQGNSA. The CDR3 has 13 amino acids.

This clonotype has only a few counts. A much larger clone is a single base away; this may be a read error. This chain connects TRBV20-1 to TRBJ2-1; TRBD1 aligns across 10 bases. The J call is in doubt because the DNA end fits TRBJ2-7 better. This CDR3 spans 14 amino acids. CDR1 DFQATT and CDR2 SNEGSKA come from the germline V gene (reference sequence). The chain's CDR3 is CSAVGDRGYNEQYF. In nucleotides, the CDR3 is TGCAGTGCCGTAGGGGACAGGGGCTACAATGAGCAGTACTTC.

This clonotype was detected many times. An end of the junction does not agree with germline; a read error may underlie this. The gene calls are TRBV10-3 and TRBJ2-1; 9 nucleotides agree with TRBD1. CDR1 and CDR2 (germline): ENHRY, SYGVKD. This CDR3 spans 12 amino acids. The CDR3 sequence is CAVRQGDNEQFF. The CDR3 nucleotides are TGTGCCGTCAGACAGGGGGACAATGAGCAGTTCTTC.

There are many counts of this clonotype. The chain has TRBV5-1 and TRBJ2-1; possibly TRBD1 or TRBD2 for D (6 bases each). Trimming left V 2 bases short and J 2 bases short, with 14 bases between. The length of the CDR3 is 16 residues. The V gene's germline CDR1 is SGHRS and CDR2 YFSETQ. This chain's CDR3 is CASSLTGARPYNEQFF. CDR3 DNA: TGCGCCAGCAGCTTAACGGGGGCGAGGCCCTACAATGAGCAGTTCTTC.

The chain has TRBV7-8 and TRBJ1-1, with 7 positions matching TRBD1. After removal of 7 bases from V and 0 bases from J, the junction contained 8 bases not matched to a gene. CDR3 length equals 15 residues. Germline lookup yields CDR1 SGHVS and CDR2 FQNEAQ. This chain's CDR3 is CASILDRSLNTEAFF. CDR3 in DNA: TGTGCCAGCATACTGGACAGGTCCCTGAACACTGAAGCTTTCTTT.

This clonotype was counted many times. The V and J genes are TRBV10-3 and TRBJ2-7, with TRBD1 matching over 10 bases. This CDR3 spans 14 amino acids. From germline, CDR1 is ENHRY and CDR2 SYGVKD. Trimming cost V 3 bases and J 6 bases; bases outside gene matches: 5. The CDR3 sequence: CAISDGQGVCEQYF. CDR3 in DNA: TGTGCCATCAGTGACGGACAGGGGGTGTGCGAGCAGTACTTC.

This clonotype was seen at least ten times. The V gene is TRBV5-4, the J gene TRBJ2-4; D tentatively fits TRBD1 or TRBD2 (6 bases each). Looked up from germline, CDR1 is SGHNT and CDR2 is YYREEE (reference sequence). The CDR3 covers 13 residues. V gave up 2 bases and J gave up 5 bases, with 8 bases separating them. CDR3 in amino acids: CASSFRGENIQYF. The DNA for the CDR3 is TGTGCCAGCAGCTTTAGGGGGGAAAACATTCAGTACTTC.

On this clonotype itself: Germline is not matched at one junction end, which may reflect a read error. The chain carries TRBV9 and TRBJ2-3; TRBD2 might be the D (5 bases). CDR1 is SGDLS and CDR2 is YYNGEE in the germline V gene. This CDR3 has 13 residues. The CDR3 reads CASSQYSADTQYF. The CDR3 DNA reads TGCGCCAGCAGCCAATATAGCGCAGATACGCAGTATTTT.

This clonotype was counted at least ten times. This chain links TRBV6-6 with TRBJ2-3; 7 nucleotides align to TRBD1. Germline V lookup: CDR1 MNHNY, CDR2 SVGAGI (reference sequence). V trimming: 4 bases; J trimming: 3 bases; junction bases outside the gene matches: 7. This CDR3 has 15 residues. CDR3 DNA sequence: TGTGCCAGCAGTTCCGACAGGGTGGGGACAGATACGCAGTATTTT. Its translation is CASSSDRVGTDTQYF.

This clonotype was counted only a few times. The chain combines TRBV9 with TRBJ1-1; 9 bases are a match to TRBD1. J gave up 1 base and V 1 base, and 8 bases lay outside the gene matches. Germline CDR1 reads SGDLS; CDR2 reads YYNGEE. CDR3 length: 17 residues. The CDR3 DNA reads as TGTGCCAGCAGCGTAAACCCCGGGACAGGGAAGAACACTGAAGCTTTCTTT. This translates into CASSVNPGTGKNTEAFF.

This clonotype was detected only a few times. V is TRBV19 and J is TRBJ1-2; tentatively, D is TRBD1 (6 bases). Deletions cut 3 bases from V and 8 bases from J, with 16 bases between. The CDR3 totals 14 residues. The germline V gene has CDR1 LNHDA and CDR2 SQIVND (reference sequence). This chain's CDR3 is CASSITRGKGGYTF. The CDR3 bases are TGTGCCAGTAGTATTACGAGGGGGAAAGGGGGCTACACCTTC.

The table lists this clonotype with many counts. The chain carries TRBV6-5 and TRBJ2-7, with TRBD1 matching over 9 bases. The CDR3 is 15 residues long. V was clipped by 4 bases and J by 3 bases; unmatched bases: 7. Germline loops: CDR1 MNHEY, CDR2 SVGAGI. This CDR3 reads CASSWGGQGNYEQYF. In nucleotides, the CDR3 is TGTGCCAGCAGTTGGGGGGGACAGGGTAACTACGAGCAGTACTTC.

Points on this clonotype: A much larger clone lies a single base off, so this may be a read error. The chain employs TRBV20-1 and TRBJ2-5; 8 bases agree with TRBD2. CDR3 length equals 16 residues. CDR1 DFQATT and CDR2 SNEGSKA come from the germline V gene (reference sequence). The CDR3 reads CSTRDPQRGSQETQYF. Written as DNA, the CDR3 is TGCAGTACTAGAGATCCCCAGCGGGGGTCCCAAGAGACCCAGTACTTC.

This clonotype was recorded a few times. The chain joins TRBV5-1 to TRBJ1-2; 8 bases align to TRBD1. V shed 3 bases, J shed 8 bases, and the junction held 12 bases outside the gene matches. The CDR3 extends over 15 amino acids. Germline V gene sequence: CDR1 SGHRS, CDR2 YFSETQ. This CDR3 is CASSSPGQACGGYTF. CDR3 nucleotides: TGCGCCAGCAGCTCTCCGGGACAGGCTTGTGGGGGCTACACCTTC.

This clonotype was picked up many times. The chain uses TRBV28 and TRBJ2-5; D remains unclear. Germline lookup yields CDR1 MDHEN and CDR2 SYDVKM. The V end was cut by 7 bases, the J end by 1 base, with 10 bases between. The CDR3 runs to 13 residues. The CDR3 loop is CASTEPGQETQYF. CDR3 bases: TGTGCCAGCACCGAACCCGGCCAAGAGACCCAGTACTTC.